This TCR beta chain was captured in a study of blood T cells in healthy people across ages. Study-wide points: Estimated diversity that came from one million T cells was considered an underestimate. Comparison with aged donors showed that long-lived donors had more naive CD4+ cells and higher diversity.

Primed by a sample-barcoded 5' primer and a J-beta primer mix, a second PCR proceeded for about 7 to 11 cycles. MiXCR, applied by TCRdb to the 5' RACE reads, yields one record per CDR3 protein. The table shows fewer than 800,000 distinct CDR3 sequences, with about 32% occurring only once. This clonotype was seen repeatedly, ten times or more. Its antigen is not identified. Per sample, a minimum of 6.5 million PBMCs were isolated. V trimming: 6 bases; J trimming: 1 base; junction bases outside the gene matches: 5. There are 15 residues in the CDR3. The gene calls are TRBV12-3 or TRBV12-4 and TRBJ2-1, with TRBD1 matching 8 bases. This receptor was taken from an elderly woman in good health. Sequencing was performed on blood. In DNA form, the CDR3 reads TGTGCCAGCAGCCCCACAGGGGGTTCCTACAATGAGCAGTTCTTC. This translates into CASSPTGGSYNEQFF.